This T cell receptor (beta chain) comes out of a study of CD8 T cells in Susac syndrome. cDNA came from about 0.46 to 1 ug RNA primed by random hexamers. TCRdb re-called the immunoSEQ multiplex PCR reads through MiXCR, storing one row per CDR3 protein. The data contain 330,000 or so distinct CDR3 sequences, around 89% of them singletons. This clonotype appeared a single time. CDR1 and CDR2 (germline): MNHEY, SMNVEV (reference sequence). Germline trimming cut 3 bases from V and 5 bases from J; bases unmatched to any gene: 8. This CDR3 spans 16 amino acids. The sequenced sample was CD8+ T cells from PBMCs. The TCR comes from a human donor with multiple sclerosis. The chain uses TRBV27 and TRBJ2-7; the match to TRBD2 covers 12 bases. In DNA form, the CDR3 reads TGTGCCAGCAGTTTTGGCCTAGCGGGAGGGCCCGACGAGCAGTACTTC. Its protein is CASSFGLAGGPDEQYF.